This paragraph reports one TCR beta chain. The antigen is undetermined. The V end lost 2 bases, the J end lost 11 bases, and 13 bases lay between the germline ends. The CDR3 is 12 amino acids. CDR1 and CDR2 from the germline V gene are GTSNPN and SVGIG (reference sequence). The authors reverse transcribed all of the isolated RNA, so sequencing captured expressed TCRB transcripts. Sequenced by immunoSEQ multiplex PCR; TCRdb stores in-frame clones only, minus some. The repertoire includes 240,000 or so clones, around 26% of them detected once, and roughly 4.1% sits in the top ten. This sample was included in a study of beta chain features in type 1 diabetes. The study's findings and limits: Whether HLA type affects TCRB rearrangement stayed undetermined in the present work.

Sequences were obtained from central memory CD4+ T cells from blood. The sequence was obtained from a man aged 25-45 years in good health. V is TRBV30 and J is TRBJ2-1; D perhaps matches TRBD1 (5 bases). CDR3 residues: CAWSPLGPQQFF. Here the CDR3 DNA reads TGTGCCTGGAGTCCCCTGGGGCCTCAGCAGTTCTTC.